One and the same sample provided the 30 T cell receptor beta chains below, sequenced in a study of PD-L1 blockade in urothelial cancer. Stated time point: peripheral blood 6 weeks after treatment start. Data came from immunoSEQ multiplex PCR; TCRdb stores just in-frame clones and leaves some out. In the table there are about 120,000 clones, around nine tenths of which are singletons. The sample in question was PBMCs, obtained around atezolizumab (anti-PD-L1) treatment. The receptors stem from a man aged 60-69 years with urothelial cancer.

The chain links TRBV10-3 to TRBJ2-5, with D tentatively TRBD2 (7 bases). The CDR3 has 13 amino acids. The V end lost 11 bases, the J end lost 5 bases, and 18 bases lay between the germline ends. The germline gives CDR1 ENHRY, CDR2 SYGVKD. CDR3 region: CAHGGGARETQYF. CDR3 DNA: TGTGCCCACGGAGGGGGGGCAAGGGAGACCCAGTACTTC.

The chain is built from TRBV9 and TRBJ2-3; tentatively, D is TRBD2 (5 bases). CDR3 length: 15 residues. Germline CDR1 SGDLS, CDR2 YYNGEE. Trimming pared 3 bases from V and 6 bases from J, leaving 17 bases between. The CDR3 loop reads CASSGRLLGSDTQYF. The CDR3 DNA sequence: TGTGCCAGCAGCGGCCGTCTACTAGGGAGCGATACGCAGTATTTT.

The chain employs TRBV15 and TRBJ2-7; TRBD1 matches at 9 bases. V trimming: 2 bases; J trimming: 6 bases; junction bases outside the gene matches: 8. CDR3 length: 15 amino acids. Germline CDR1 is LNHNV and CDR2 is YYDKDF (reference sequence). CDR3 nucleotides: TGTGCCACCAGCAGAAGCCGGGACAGGGTGGTCGAGCAGTACTTC. Residues: CATSRSRDRVVEQYF.

The chain uses TRBV9 and TRBJ1-1, with D maybe TRBD1 (6 bases). Germline CDR1 and CDR2: SGDLS and YYNGEE. With 3 bases removed from V and 7 bases from J, the gap between germline ends came to 13 bases. The CDR3 spans 13 residues. CDR3 nucleotides: TGTGCCAGCAGCGGGCAGGGGTTAAGTGAAGCTTTCTTT. Residues: CASSGQGLSEAFF.

This sequence joins TRBV5-1 and TRBJ2-4, with a tentative D call TRBD1 (6 bases). The CDR3 sequence is 20 residues long. Looked up from germline, CDR1 is SGHRS and CDR2 is YFSETQ. V lost 2 bases and J 0 bases, leaving 24 bases between the germline ends. CDR3 DNA: TGCGCCAGCAGCTTTCAATCAGCCGGACAGAACGCAATAGCCAAAAACATTCAGTACTTC. Residues: CASSFQSAGQNAIAKNIQYF.

V gene TRBV23-1 combines with J gene TRBJ2-7, with D hard to call. TRBV23-1 is an open reading frame whose function is uncertain. V was shortened by 7 bases and J by 2 bases, with 15 bases between the two germline ends. This CDR3 spans 14 amino acids. The CDR3 spells CASKKTPMTYEQYF. The CDR3 region has the DNA TGCGCCAGCAAAAAGACACCTATGACCTACGAGCAGTACTTC.

This sequence joins TRBV5-6 and TRBJ2-1; D gene ambiguous. The CDR3 extends over 16 amino acids. Trimming left V 0 bases short and J 3 bases short, with 13 bases between. Germline loops: CDR1 SGHDT, CDR2 YYEEEE. The CDR3 DNA sequence: TGTGCCAGCAGCTTGGACGAACCACAATTCTACAATGAGCAGTTCTTC. This gives the protein CASSLDEPQFYNEQFF.

This chain connects TRBV28 to TRBJ1-1, with TRBD1 as a possible D gene (6 bases). V shed 6 bases and J shed 5 bases, with 22 bases lying between them. The germline gives CDR1 MDHEN, CDR2 SYDVKM. The CDR3 runs 16 residues. CDR3 sequence: CASSYGAGQRGTEAFF. The CDR3 coding sequence is TGTGCCAGCAGCTATGGAGCTGGACAGCGAGGGACTGAAGCTTTCTTT.

This clone was recorded only once. The V and J genes are TRBV18 and TRBJ1-5; tentatively, D is TRBD1 (5 bases). V lost 1 base and J 5 bases, leaving 6 bases between the germline ends. CDR3 length: 13 residues. In germline, CDR1 is KGHSH, CDR2 LQKENI. DNA for the CDR3: TGTGCCAGCTCACCACTAGGGGATCAGCCCCAGCATTTT. Its translation is CASSPLGDQPQHF.

The rearrangement joins TRBV6-4 to TRBJ1-2; D is unclear. Between the trimmed V and J ends, which lost 7 bases and 11 bases, there was a span of 20 bases. This CDR3 has 13 residues. CDR1 MRHNA and CDR2 SNTAGT come from the germline V gene. CDR3 DNA: TGTGCCAGCATTACAGACCGAAAGCGGCGATACACCTTC. It codes for CASITDRKRRYTF.

The gene calls are TRBV5-1 and TRBJ2-7; 10 bases are a match to TRBD1. Losses at the gene ends were 0 bases for V and 5 bases for J; bases not matched to a gene: 5. The CDR3 length is 15 residues. Germline-derived CDR1 and CDR2 are SGHRS and YFSETQ. The CDR3 loop is CASSLGDRGWDEQYF. The CDR3 bases are TGCGCCAGCAGCTTGGGGGACAGGGGCTGGGACGAGCAGTACTTC.

This rearrangement joins TRBV18 to TRBJ2-6; D uncertain. The V gene's germline CDR1 is KGHSH and CDR2 LQKENI. Trimming removed 3 bases at V and 0 bases at J, with 12 bases between. This CDR3 comprises 17 residues. DNA of the CDR3: TGTGCCAGCTCACCTCCGGGTCAATACTCTGGGGCCAACGTCCTGACTTTC. This translates into CASSPPGQYSGANVLTF.

The V gene is TRBV11-3, the J gene TRBJ2-7; TRBD1 aligns across 11 bases. After removal of 4 bases from V and 1 base from J, the junction contained 15 bases not matched to a gene. In germline, CDR1 is SGHNT, CDR2 YENEEA. This CDR3 is 19 amino acids long. DNA of the CDR3: TGTGCCAGCAGCTCCCGGGGGAATTCCGGGACAGGGGGTTCCTACGAGCAGTACTTC. The encoded protein is CASSSRGNSGTGGSYEQYF.

This chain links TRBV29-1 with TRBJ1-5; TRBD1 might be the D (5 bases). Trimming took 5 bases from V and 5 from J, leaving 13 bases between them. Germline lookup yields CDR1 SQVTM and CDR2 ANQGSEA. The CDR3 consists of 13 residues. DNA for the CDR3: TGCAGCGTTCAGGGTAGACGGGATCAGCCCCAGCATTTT. Protein product: CSVQGRRDQPQHF.

This chain uses TRBV15 with TRBJ1-3; TRBD1 agrees at 8 bases. In germline, CDR1 is LNHNV, CDR2 YYDKDF (reference sequence). The CDR3 is 16 residues long. The V segment lost 0 bases and the J segment 2 bases; nucleotides outside the gene matches: 3. CDR3 amino acids: CATSRDRGRTGNTIYF. The CDR3 nucleotides are TGTGCCACCAGCAGAGACAGGGGGCGAACTGGAAACACCATATATTTT. The entire variable domain, with the rest obtained from reference TRBV15 and TRBJ1-3, is as follows: DAMVIQNPRYQVTQFGKPVTLSCSQTLNHNVMYWYQQKSSQAPKLLFHYYDKDFNNEADTPDNFQSRRPNTSFCFLDIRSPGLGDTAMYLCATSRDRGRTGNTIYFGEGSWLTVV.

The chain links TRBV5-4 to TRBJ2-7, with D possibly TRBD1 on 6 matching bases. Germline V gives CDR1 SGHNT, CDR2 YYREEE (reference sequence). This CDR3 region has 12 residues. Trimming left V 0 bases short and J 7 bases short, with 8 bases between. In DNA form, the CDR3 reads TGTGCCAGCAGCTTGGATAGGGGGGAGCAGTACTTC. This translates into CASSLDRGEQYF.

V gene TRBV18 combines with J gene TRBJ1-1; 10 nucleotides agree with TRBD1. Germline lookup yields CDR1 KGHSH and CDR2 LQKENI. Trimming took 4 bases from V and 6 from J; bases not matched to a gene: 11. The CDR3 consists of 16 residues. CDR3 residues: CASSQSEGTGDAEAFF. CDR3 DNA sequence: TGTGCCAGCTCACAAAGCGAAGGGACAGGGGACGCTGAAGCTTTCTTT.

The chain has TRBV19 and TRBJ2-7, with 12 positions matching TRBD2. This CDR3 is built from 17 residues. The V gene's germline CDR1 is LNHDA and CDR2 SQIVND (reference sequence). The V segment lost 4 bases and the J segment 3 bases; nucleotides outside the gene matches: 10. CDR3 in amino acids: CASSTRTSGIVLYEQYF. The CDR3, as DNA: TGTGCCAGTAGTACCCGGACTAGCGGGATTGTCCTCTACGAGCAGTACTTC.

CDR3 nucleotide sequence: TGTGCCAGCAGCCCCGGACTAGCGGGACCTTTGGAGCAGTACTTC. This codes for CASSPGLAGPLEQYF. The V and J genes are TRBV11-2 and TRBJ2-7, with 12 bases lining up with TRBD2. Per germline, CDR1 SGHAT and CDR2 FQNNGV. The V gene end was trimmed by 5 bases and the J gene end by 7 bases; junction bases not matched to a gene: 9. CDR3 length: 15 residues.

The chain combines TRBV28 with TRBJ2-1, with 7 nucleotides matching TRBD1. The V gene end was trimmed by 6 bases and the J gene end by 0 bases; junction bases not matched to a gene: 11. Per the germline V gene, CDR1 is MDHEN and CDR2 is SYDVKM. The length of the CDR3 is 17 residues. In DNA form, the CDR3 reads TGTGCCAGCAGAAGCACACAGGGGATTGGCTCCTACAATGAGCAGTTCTTC. It specifies CASRSTQGIGSYNEQFF.

CDR3 residues: CASTNIRVGYGYTF. The CDR3 DNA follows: TGTGCCAGCACCAATATACGGGTCGGCTATGGCTACACCTTC. The chain joins TRBV7-2 to TRBJ1-2; unclear D gene. V gave up 7 bases and J gave up 4 bases, with 16 bases separating them. The germline gives CDR1 SGHTA, CDR2 FQGNSA. The CDR3 length is 14 residues. Full variable domain (rest looked up from reference TRBV7-2 and TRBJ1-2): GAGVSQSPSNKVTEKGKDVELRCDPISGHTALYWYRQSLGQGLEFLIYFQGNSAPDKSGLPSDRFSAERTGGSVSTLTIQRTQQEDSAVYLCASTNIRVGYGYTFGSGTRLTVV.

The chain carries TRBV4-1 and TRBJ1-1, with a tentative D call TRBD1 (5 bases). Germline V CDR1 and CDR2: MGHRA, YSYEKL. Between the trimmed V and J ends, which lost 0 bases and 6 bases, there was a span of 20 bases. The CDR3 runs to 17 residues. The CDR3 protein is CASSQDPVQQGLPEAFF. The DNA of the CDR3 is TGCGCCAGCAGCCAAGATCCAGTTCAGCAGGGACTACCTGAAGCTTTCTTT.

This chain connects TRBV28 to TRBJ2-3, with 11 positions matching TRBD2. The germline gives CDR1 MDHEN, CDR2 SYDVKM. The trim removed 6 bases at V and 5 bases at J, leaving 10 bases unmatched. The CDR3 sequence is 16 residues long. The CDR3 loop reads CASSPPGSGRGDTQYF. The CDR3 DNA is TGTGCCAGCAGCCCGCCCGGTAGCGGGAGGGGAGATACGCAGTATTTT.

Only one count was recorded for this clone. The chain carries TRBV7-8 and TRBJ1-5, with D unresolved. Germline loops: CDR1 SGHVS, CDR2 FQNEAQ. The CDR3 covers 15 residues. The V and J ends lost 5 bases and 0 bases respectively, with 11 bases between them. CDR3 in DNA: TGTGCCAGCAGCCCACAGTATTATAGCAATCAGCCCCAGCATTTT. Encoded protein: CASSPQYYSNQPQHF.

The gene calls are TRBV5-1 and TRBJ2-3; 9 bases agree with TRBD1. Germline CDR1 and CDR2: SGHRS and YFSETQ. There are 14 residues in the CDR3. Trimming removed 6 bases from V and 4 bases from J; junction bases left unmatched: 6. The CDR3 DNA sequence: TGCGCCAGCACGGACAGGGGTGTCGCAGATACGCAGTATTTT. Its protein product is CASTDRGVADTQYF.

The chain uses TRBV28 and TRBJ1-5; the match to TRBD1 covers 7 bases. Germline loops: CDR1 MDHEN, CDR2 SYDVKM. V lost 5 bases to trimming and J lost 4 bases; unmatched junction nucleotides: 8. The length of the CDR3 is 15 residues. CDR3 sequence: CASSTRQGENQPQHF. DNA of the CDR3: TGTGCCAGCAGTACAAGACAGGGAGAAAATCAGCCCCAGCATTTT. The full variable domain, rest sourced from reference TRBV28 and TRBJ1-5, is DVKVTQSSRYLVKRTGEKVFLECVQDMDHENMFWYRQDPGLGLRLIYFSYDVKMKEKGDIPEGYSVSREKKERFSLILESASTNQTSMYLCASSTRQGENQPQHFGDGTRLSIL.

This chain uses TRBV6-6 with TRBJ2-5, with a possible D match to TRBD2 (5 bases). This CDR3 region has 14 residues. Trimming pared 7 bases from V and 0 bases from J, leaving 12 bases between. The germline V gene has CDR1 MNHNY and CDR2 SVGAGI (reference sequence). The CDR3 DNA follows: TGTGCCAGCAAAAGAGGACTTAACCAAGAGACCCAGTACTTC. This translates into CASKRGLNQETQYF.

This clone was seen once. The chain carries TRBV11-2 and TRBJ1-6; 8 positions match TRBD1. The V gene's germline CDR1 is SGHAT and CDR2 FQNNGV. Losses at the gene ends were 3 bases for V and 6 bases for J; bases not matched to a gene: 4. This CDR3 spans 15 amino acids. Here the CDR3 DNA reads TGTGCCAGCAGCTTCGACAGGGGATCTAATTCACCCCTCCACTTT. Amino acids: CASSFDRGSNSPLHF.

This chain uses TRBV4-2 with TRBJ1-1; D possibly corresponds to TRBD1 (5 bases). Trimming left V 3 bases short and J 0 bases short, with 11 bases between. This CDR3 has 15 amino acids. Germline V gene sequence: CDR1 LGHNA, CDR2 YNFKEQ. The CDR3 DNA follows: TGTGCCAGCAGCCATGCCGGGGACTTGAACACTGAAGCTTTCTTT. It specifies CASSHAGDLNTEAFF.

The V and J genes are TRBV28 and TRBJ1-5; D remains unclear. Per germline, CDR1 MDHEN and CDR2 SYDVKM. The CDR3 sequence is 13 residues long. V gave up 7 bases and J gave up 4 bases, with 11 bases separating them. CDR3 nucleotide sequence: TGTGCCAGCACCCGGACGGGAAATCAGCCCCAGCATTTT. This codes for CASTRTGNQPQHF.